This is a list of T cell receptor beta chains from one sample in a study of control samples from healthy donors and cancer patients. Assay used: immunoSEQ multiplex PCR; TCRdb lists only in-frame clones, some missing. Here the sample spans tens of thousands of clones, over 85% being singletons. Sequenced sample: blood. All receptors derive from a woman under 40 in good health. Each CDR3 is given with its conserved first and last residue. The order of the fields is V gene, clone size, J gene, D gene, CDR3 protein, CDR3 DNA. A D gene is named only where the DNA matches it firmly. Clone size appears in some rows only: once, few, many, or a class for an expanded clone.

>TRBV10-3|.|TRBJ2-5|.
CAIGEETQYF
TGTGCCATCGGGGAAGAGACCCAGTACTTC
>TRBV19|once|TRBJ1-1|.
CASSMNSGRTNTEAFF
TGTGCCAGTAGTATGAATTCGGGCAGGACGAACACTGAAGCTTTCTTT
>TRBV2|.|TRBJ1-4|.
CASRGTATTNEKLFF
TGTGCCAGCAGGGGTACAGCAACAACTAATGAAAAACTGTTTTTT
>TRBV28|.|TRBJ2-6|.
CASSPRSKLSGANVLTF
TGTGCCAGCAGTCCCCGCTCGAAGCTCTCTGGGGCCAACGTCCTGACTTTC
>TRBV10-1|.|TRBJ2-1|.
CASSEGRYNEQFF
TGCGCCAGCAGTGAAGGCCGCTACAATGAGCAGTTCTTC
>TRBV29-1|once|TRBJ1-5|.
CSVGYGGSGQPQHF
TGCAGCGTGGGGTATGGGGGCTCGGGGCAGCCCCAGCATTTT
>TRBV3-1/TRBV3-2|.|TRBJ1-4|.
CASSQDLGNREKLFF
TGTGCCAGCAGCCAAGACTTGGGGAATCGGGAAAAACTGTTTTTT
>TRBV18|.|TRBJ1-2|TRBD1
CASSPPNRGQGSYRYTF
TGTGCCAGCTCACCCCCGAATCGAGGACAGGGTTCGTATCGCTACACCTTC
>TRBV6-6|few|TRBJ1-5|.
CASSPQLGTGPDQPQHF
TGTGCCAGCAGTCCCCAATTGGGAACGGGCCCCGATCAGCCCCAGCATTTT
>TRBV4-1|.|TRBJ2-3|.
CASSQDQLSTDTQYF
TGCGCCAGCAGCCAAGACCAACTGAGCACAGATACGCAGTATTTT
>TRBV27|.|TRBJ2-1|TRBD1
CASSFGRGTEQFF
TGTGCCAGCAGTTTCGGCAGGGGGACTGAGCAGTTCTTC
>TRBV24-1|.|TRBJ1-5|.
CATSDSNQPQHF
TGTGCCACCAGTGATAGCAATCAGCCCCAGCATTTT
>TRBV7-9|.|TRBJ1-4|TRBD1
CASSLLDRGEKLFF
TGTGCCAGCAGCCTACTGGACAGGGGCGAAAAACTGTTTTTT
>TRBV4-1|.|TRBJ1-2|.
CASSQVGQGYGYTF
TGCGCCAGCAGCCAAGTAGGGCAGGGCTATGGCTACACCTTC
>TRBV19|once|TRBJ2-2|.
CASSHRRPGELFF
TGTGCCAGTAGCCACCGGAGGCCCGGGGAGCTGTTTTTT
>TRBV5-1|.|TRBJ1-4|.
CASSLGTRGDEKLFF
TGCGCCAGCAGCTTGGGGACCAGGGGAGATGAAAAACTGTTTTTT
>TRBV4-1|.|TRBJ2-6|.
CASSHLRIQGVLTF
TGCGCCAGCAGCCACCTTAGAATACAGGGAGTCCTGACTTTC
>TRBV19|.|TRBJ1-4|.
CASSNGGANEKLFF
TGTGCCAGTAGTAACGGGGGAGCTAATGAAAAACTGTTTTTT
>TRBV4-2|.|TRBJ2-7|.
CASSQADLSRFPSYEQYF
TGTGCCAGCAGCCAAGCGGACTTGTCCCGCTTCCCCTCCTACGAGCAGTACTTC
>TRBV18|.|TRBJ2-7|.
CASSPRRDEQYF
TGTGCCAGCTCACCACGGCGGGACGAGCAGTACTTC
>TRBV4-2|.|TRBJ1-1|.
CASSQDTETEAFF
TGTGCCAGCAGCCAAGATACGGAGACTGAAGCTTTCTTT
>TRBV6-5|.|TRBJ2-1|TRBD2
CASSLAGGVYNEQFF
TGTGCCAGCAGCCTAGCGGGGGGTGTCTACAATGAGCAGTTCTTC
>TRBV29-1|.|TRBJ2-7|TRBD1
CSVVGQGSYEQYF
TGCAGCGTTGTGGGACAGGGCTCCTACGAGCAGTACTTC
>TRBV20-1|.|TRBJ1-3|.
CSASLGKRENTIYF
TGCAGTGCTAGTCTCGGCAAAAGGGAAAACACCATATATTTT
>TRBV14|few|TRBJ1-2|.
CASSQDDSTNYGYTF
TGTGCCAGCAGCCAAGATGATTCGACTAACTATGGCTACACCTTC
>TRBV27|.|TRBJ1-1|.
CASSLGAAGMWNTEAFF
TGTGCCAGCAGTTTAGGAGCGGCAGGAATGTGGAACACTGAAGCTTTCTTT
>TRBV6-5|.|TRBJ1-6|.
CASSLLEDTFSPLHF
TGTGCCAGCAGTCTCCTTGAGGACACATTTTCACCCCTCCACTTT
>TRBV5-6|.|TRBJ2-5|.
CASSLVGETQYF
TGTGCCAGCAGCTTGGTCGGGGAGACCCAGTACTTC
>TRBV9|.|TRBJ1-2|TRBD1
CASSVLEQGAFDYGYTF
TGTGCCAGCAGCGTATTGGAACAGGGGGCTTTTGACTATGGCTACACCTTC
>TRBV9|.|TRBJ1-2|TRBD1
CASSATGGSYGYTF
TGTGCCAGCAGCGCCACAGGGGGCTCGTATGGCTACACCTTC
>TRBV6-5|.|TRBJ2-3|TRBD2
CASSPGLSTDTQYF
TGTGCCAGCAGTCCGGGACTAAGCACAGATACGCAGTATTTT